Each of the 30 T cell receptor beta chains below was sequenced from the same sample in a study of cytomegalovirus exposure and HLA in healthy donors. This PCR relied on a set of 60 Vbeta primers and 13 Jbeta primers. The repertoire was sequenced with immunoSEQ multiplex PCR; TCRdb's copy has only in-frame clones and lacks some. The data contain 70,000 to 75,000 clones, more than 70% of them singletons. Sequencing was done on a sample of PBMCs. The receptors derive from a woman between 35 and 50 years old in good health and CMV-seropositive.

This CDR3 is CASSPRDRNTEAFF. The CDR3 nucleotides are TGTGCCAGCTCACCAAGGGACAGGAACACTGAAGCTTTCTTT. This rearrangement joins TRBV18 to TRBJ1-1, with TRBD1 matching over 7 bases. Germline CDR1 reads KGHSH; CDR2 reads LQKENI. The CDR3 sequence is 14 residues long. V trimming: 2 bases; J trimming: 1 base; junction bases outside the gene matches: 1.

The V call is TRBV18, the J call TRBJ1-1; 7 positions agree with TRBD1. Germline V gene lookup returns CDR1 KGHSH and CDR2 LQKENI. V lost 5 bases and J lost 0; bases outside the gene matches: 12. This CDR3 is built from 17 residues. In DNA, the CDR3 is TGTGCCAGCTCAGTGAACGGACAGGTTGCCATGAACACTGAAGCTTTCTTT. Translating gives CASSVNGQVAMNTEAFF. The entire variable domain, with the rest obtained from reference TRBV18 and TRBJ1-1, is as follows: NAGVMQNPRHLVRRRGQEARLRCSPMKGHSHVYWYRQLPEEGLKFMVYLQKENIIDESGMPKERFSAEFPKEGPSILRIQQVVRGDSAAYFCASSVNGQVAMNTEAFFGQGTRLTVV.

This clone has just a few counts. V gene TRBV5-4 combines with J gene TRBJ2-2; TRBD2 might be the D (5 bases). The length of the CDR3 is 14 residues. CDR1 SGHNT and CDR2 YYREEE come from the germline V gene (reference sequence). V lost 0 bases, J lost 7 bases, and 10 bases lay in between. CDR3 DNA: TGTGCCAGCAGCTTGGGGTCGGGGAACGGGGAGCTGTTTTTT. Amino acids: CASSLGSGNGELFF.

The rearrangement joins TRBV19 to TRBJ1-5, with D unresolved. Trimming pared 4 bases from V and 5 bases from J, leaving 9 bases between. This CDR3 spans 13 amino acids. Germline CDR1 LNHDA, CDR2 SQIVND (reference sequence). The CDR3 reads CASSNLADQPQHF. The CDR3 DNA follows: TGTGCCAGTAGTAATCTGGCCGATCAGCCCCAGCATTTT.

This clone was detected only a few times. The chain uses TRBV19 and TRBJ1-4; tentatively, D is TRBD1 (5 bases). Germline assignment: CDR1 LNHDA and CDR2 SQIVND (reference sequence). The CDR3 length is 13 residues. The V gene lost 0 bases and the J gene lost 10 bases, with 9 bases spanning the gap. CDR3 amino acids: CASSIDREGKLFF. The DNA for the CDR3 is TGTGCCAGTAGTATAGACAGGGAGGGAAAACTGTTTTTT.

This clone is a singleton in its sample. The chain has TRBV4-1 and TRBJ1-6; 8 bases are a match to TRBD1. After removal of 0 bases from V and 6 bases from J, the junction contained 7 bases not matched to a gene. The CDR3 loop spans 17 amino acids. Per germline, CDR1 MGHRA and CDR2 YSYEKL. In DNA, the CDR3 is TGCGCCAGCAGCCAAGATTTGCAGGGGGCGGTTAATTCACCCCTCCACTTT. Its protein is CASSQDLQGAVNSPLHF.

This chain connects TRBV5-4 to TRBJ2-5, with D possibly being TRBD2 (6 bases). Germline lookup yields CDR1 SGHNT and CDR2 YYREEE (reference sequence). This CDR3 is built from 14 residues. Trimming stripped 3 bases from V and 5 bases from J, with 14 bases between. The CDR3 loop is CASSWATRGETQYF. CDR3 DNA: TGTGCCAGCAGCTGGGCGACCCGGGGGGAGACCCAGTACTTC.

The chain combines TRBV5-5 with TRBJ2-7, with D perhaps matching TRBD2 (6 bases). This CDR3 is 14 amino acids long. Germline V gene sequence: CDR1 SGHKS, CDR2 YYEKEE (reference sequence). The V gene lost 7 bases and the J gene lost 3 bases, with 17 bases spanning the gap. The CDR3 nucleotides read TGTGCCAGCGGTGGAAGTGCGGGGAGCTACGAGCAGTACTTC. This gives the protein CASGGSAGSYEQYF.

Here the CDR3 DNA reads TGTGCCAGCAGCTTAAATCGGGGGAGCACCGGGGAGCTGTTTTTT. Its translation is CASSLNRGSTGELFF. The chain has TRBV7-3 and TRBJ2-2; TRBD2 might be the D (6 bases). The germline gives CDR1 SGHTA, CDR2 FQGTGA. The CDR3 has 15 residues. The germline V and J ends were trimmed by 1 base and 4 bases, with 10 bases remaining between them.

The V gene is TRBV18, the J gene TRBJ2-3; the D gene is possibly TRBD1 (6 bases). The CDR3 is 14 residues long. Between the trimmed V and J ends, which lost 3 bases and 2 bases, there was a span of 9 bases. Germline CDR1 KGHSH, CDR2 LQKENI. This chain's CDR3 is CASSPGAITDTQYF. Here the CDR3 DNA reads TGTGCCAGCTCACCGGGGGCAATCACAGATACGCAGTATTTT.

DNA for the CDR3: TGTGCCAGCAGCTCACAACGCAATCAGCCCCAGCATTTT. Its protein is CASSSQRNQPQHF. The chain is built from TRBV11-1 and TRBJ1-5; unclear D gene. The germline V and J ends were trimmed by 4 bases and 2 bases, with 6 bases remaining between them. The CDR3 has 13 amino acids. Per the germline V gene, CDR1 is SGHAT and CDR2 is FQDESV (reference sequence).

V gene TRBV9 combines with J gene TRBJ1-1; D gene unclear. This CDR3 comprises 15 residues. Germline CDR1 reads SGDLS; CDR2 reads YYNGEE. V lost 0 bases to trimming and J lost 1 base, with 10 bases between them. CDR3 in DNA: TGTGCCAGCAGCGTAGACTGGGGAGGGAACACTGAAGCTTTCTTT. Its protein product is CASSVDWGGNTEAFF. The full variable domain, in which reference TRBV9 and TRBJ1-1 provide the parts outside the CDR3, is DSGVTQTPKHLITATGQRVTLRCSPRSGDLSVYWYQQSLDQGLQFLIQYYNGEERAKGNILERFSAQQFPDLHSELNLSSLELGDSALYFCASSVDWGGNTEAFFGQGTRLTVV.

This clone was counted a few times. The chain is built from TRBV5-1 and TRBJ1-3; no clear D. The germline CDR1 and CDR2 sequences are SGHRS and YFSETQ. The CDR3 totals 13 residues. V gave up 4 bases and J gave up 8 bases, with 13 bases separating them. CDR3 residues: CASSLQPPDTIYF. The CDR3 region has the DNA TGCGCCAGCAGCCTACAGCCCCCAGACACCATATATTTT.

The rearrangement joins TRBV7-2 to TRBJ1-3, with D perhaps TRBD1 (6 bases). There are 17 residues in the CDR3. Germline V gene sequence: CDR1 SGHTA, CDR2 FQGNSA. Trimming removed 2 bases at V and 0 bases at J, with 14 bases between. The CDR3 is CASSLFTTGLSGNTIYF. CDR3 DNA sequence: TGTGCCAGCAGCTTATTCACGACAGGTCTCTCTGGAAACACCATATATTTT.

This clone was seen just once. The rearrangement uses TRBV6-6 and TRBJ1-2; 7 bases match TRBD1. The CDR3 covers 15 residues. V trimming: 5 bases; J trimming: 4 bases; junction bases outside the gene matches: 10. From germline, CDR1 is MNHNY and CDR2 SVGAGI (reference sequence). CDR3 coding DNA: TGTGCCAGCAGTCTGACAGGGTTCGTGGGCTATGGCTACACCTTC. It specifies CASSLTGFVGYGYTF.

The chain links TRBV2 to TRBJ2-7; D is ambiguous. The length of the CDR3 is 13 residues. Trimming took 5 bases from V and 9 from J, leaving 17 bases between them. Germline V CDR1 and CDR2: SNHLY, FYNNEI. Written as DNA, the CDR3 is TGTGCCAGCAGTCCAGATCAGGAAATTGGGCAGTACTTC. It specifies CASSPDQEIGQYF.

CDR3 bases: TGCAGCGCCGTACAGGGGGCGCATGAGCAGTTCTTC. It encodes CSAVQGAHEQFF. This chain uses TRBV29-1 with TRBJ2-1; 9 positions agree with TRBD1. CDR3 length equals 12 residues. Germline V gene sequence: CDR1 SQVTM, CDR2 ANQGSEA. The trim removed 7 bases at V and 8 bases at J, leaving 6 bases unmatched.

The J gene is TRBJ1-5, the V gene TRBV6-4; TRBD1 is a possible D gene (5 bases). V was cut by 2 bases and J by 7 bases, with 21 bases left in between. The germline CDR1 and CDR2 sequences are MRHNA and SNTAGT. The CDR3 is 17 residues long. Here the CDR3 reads CASSDERGASSAQPQHF. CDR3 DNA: TGTGCCAGCAGTGACGAAAGGGGCGCCTCTTCGGCCCAGCCCCAGCATTTT.

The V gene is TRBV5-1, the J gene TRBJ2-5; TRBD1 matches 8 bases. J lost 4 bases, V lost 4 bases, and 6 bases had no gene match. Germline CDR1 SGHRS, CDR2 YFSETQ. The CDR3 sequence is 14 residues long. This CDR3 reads CASSTGQGSETQYF. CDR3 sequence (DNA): TGCGCCAGCAGCACAGGACAGGGATCAGAGACCCAGTACTTC.

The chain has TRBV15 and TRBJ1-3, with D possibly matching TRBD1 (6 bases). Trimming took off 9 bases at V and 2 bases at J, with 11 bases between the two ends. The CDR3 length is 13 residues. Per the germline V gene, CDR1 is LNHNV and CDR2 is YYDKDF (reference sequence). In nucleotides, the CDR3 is TGTGCCACGGGATGGACAGCTGGAAACACCATATATTTT. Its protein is CATGWTAGNTIYF. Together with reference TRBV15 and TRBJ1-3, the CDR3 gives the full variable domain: DAMVIQNPRYQVTQFGKPVTLSCSQTLNHNVMYWYQQKSSQAPKLLFHYYDKDFNNEADTPDNFQSRRPNTSFCFLDIRSPGLGDTAMYLCATGWTAGNTIYFGEGSWLTVV.

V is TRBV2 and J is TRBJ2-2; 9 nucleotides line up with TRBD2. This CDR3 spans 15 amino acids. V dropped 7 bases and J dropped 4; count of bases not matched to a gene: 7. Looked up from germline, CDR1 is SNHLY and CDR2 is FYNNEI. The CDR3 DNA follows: TGTGCCAGCACGGCACTAGCGGGTCTCACCGGGGAGCTGTTTTTT. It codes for CASTALAGLTGELFF.

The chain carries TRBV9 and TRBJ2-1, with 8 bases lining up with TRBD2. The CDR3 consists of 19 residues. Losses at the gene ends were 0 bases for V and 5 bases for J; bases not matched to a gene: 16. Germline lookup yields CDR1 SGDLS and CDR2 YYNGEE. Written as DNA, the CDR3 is TGTGCCAGCAGCGTAGCTGGATACAGGGAAGCGGGGGCCAACAATGAGCAGTTCTTC. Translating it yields CASSVAGYREAGANNEQFF.

CDR3: CASSRQGAFHGYTF. DNA for the CDR3: TGTGCCAGCAGCCGACAGGGAGCGTTCCATGGCTACACCTTC. This chain links TRBV6-5 with TRBJ1-2; 7 bases are shared with TRBD1. There are 14 residues in the CDR3. The J segment lost 6 bases and the V segment lost 6 bases, leaving 10 bases of the junction unmatched. Germline CDR1 reads MNHEY; CDR2 reads SVGAGI.

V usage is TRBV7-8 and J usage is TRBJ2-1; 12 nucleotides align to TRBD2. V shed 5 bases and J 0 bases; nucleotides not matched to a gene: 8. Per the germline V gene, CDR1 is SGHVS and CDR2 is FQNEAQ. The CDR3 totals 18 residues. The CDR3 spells CASSLRTSGKSSYNEQFF. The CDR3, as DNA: TGTGCCAGCAGCCTAAGGACTAGCGGGAAGAGCTCCTACAATGAGCAGTTCTTC.

The CDR3 region is CAWTVRANTEAFF. The DNA of the CDR3 is TGTGCCTGGACGGTCAGGGCAAACACTGAAGCTTTCTTT. The gene calls are TRBV30 and TRBJ1-1; a weak D match, TRBD1 (5 bases). Trimming shortened V by 4 bases and J by 2 bases, and 11 bases separated the two germline ends. CDR1 and CDR2 (germline): GTSNPN, SVGIG (reference sequence). CDR3 length: 13 amino acids. Filled out from reference TRBV30 and TRBJ1-1, the complete variable domain reads SQTIHQWPATLVQPVGSPLSLECTVEGTSNPNLYWYRQAAGRGLQLLFYSVGIGQISSEVPQNLSASRPQDRQFILSSKKLLLSDSGFYLCAWTVRANTEAFFGQGTRLTVV.

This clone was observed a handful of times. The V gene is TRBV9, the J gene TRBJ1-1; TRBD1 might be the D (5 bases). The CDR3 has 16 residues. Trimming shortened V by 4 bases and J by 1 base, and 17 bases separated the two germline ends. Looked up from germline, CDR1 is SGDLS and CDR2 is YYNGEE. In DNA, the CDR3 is TGTGCCAGCAGCCAGGGTAGCGGAGGGAAGAACACTGAAGCTTTCTTT. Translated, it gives CASSQGSGGKNTEAFF.

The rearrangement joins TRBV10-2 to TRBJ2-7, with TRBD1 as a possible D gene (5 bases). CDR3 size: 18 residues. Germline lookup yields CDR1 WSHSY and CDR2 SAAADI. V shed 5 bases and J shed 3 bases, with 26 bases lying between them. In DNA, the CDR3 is TGCGCCAGCAGTCCATCAAGAAGCAATAGGGGCGATGACTACGAGCAGTACTTC. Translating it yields CASSPSRSNRGDDYEQYF.

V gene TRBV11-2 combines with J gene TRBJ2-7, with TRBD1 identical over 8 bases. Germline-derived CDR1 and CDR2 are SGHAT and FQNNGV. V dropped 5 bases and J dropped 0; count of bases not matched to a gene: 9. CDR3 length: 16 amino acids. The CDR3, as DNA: TGTGCCAGCAGCACCTGGGACAGGAAGAGCTCCTACGAGCAGTACTTC. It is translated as CASSTWDRKSSYEQYF.

The CDR3 loop is CASSDRAPYNEQFF. CDR3 in DNA: TGCGCCAGCAGTGACAGGGCGCCCTACAATGAGCAGTTCTTC. V gene TRBV10-2 combines with J gene TRBJ2-1, with a weak D call TRBD1 (5 bases). In germline, CDR1 is WSHSY, CDR2 SAAADI. The CDR3 sequence is 14 residues long. Trimming took 3 bases from V and 2 from J, leaving 8 bases between them.

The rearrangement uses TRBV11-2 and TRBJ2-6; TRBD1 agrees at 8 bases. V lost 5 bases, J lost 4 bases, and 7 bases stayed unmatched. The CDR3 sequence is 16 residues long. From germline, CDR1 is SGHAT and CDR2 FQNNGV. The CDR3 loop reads CASSLQGAGGANVLTF. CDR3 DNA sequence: TGTGCCAGCAGCCTCCAGGGGGCGGGAGGGGCCAACGTCCTGACTTTC.